This TCR beta chain is from a study of cytomegalovirus exposure and HLA in healthy donors. PCR involved 60 Vbeta and 13 Jbeta primers. Using immunoSEQ multiplex PCR, the repertoire was profiled, and TCRdb retains in-frame clones only, with some absent. In the table there are about 59,000 clones, roughly 83% of which are singletons. The sequencing input was PBMCs. The receptor was isolated from a human donor in good health.

CDR3 loop: CASSLVPSGSASYEQYF. CDR3 nucleotides: TGTGCCAGCAGCTTAGTCCCAAGCGGGAGTGCATCCTACGAGCAGTACTTC. This chain uses TRBV7-2 with TRBJ2-7, with 8 nucleotides matching TRBD2. CDR3 length equals 17 residues. V lost 1 base and J lost 1; bases outside the gene matches: 9. Germline CDR1 reads SGHTA; CDR2 reads FQGNSA.